These 18 T cell receptor beta chains were all obtained from the same sample, sequenced in a study of blood T cell repertoires in COVID-19. The method was immunoSEQ multiplex PCR; TCRdb's version includes in-frame clones alone and lacks a portion of them. Of roughly 100,000 clones detected, roughly four fifths appear once; the ten largest clones hold about 5%. Sequenced input: peripheral blood. These receptors all come from a man between 60 and 75 years old with acute or convalescent COVID-19.

The V call is TRBV6-5, the J call TRBJ1-1; 8 positions match TRBD1. Unmatched junction bases numbered 3, after V lost 2 bases and J lost 1 base. Germline V gene sequence: CDR1 MNHEY, CDR2 SVGAGI. The CDR3 totals 15 residues. The chain's CDR3 is CASSYPGTGNTEAFF. CDR3 nucleotide sequence: TGTGCCAGCAGTTACCCGGGGACAGGGAACACTGAAGCTTTCTTT.

The V and J genes are TRBV7-8 and TRBJ2-3; 13 nucleotides line up with TRBD2. Germline loops: CDR1 SGHVS, CDR2 FQNEAQ. V was pared by 3 bases and J by 3 bases, with 0 bases of the junction left unmatched. The CDR3 totals 15 residues. CDR3 protein: CASSLGLAGTDTQYF. The CDR3 nucleotides are TGTGCCAGCAGCTTGGGACTAGCGGGAACAGATACGCAGTATTTT.

The rearrangement joins TRBV3-1 (or the pseudogene TRBV3-2) to TRBJ1-6; a weak D match, TRBD1 (5 bases). There are 18 residues in the CDR3. Between the trimmed V and J ends, which lost 1 base and 5 bases, there was a span of 18 bases. CDR1 LGHDT and CDR2 YNNKEL come from the germline V gene (reference sequence). CDR3 sequence: CASSQVAFGGANNSPLHF. Here the CDR3 DNA reads TGTGCCAGCAGCCAAGTCGCTTTCGGTGGGGCTAATAATTCACCCCTCCACTTT.

The J gene is TRBJ2-3, the V gene TRBV27; D gene ambiguous. Germline V gene lookup returns CDR1 MNHEY and CDR2 SMNVEV (reference sequence). The CDR3 loop spans 18 amino acids. Trimming removed 1 base at V and 2 bases at J, with 19 bases between. CDR3 residues: CASSLWNGSSPHTDTQYF. CDR3 DNA sequence: TGTGCCAGCAGTTTATGGAACGGCTCTAGTCCGCACACAGATACGCAGTATTTT.

This clone occurred a few times. This chain uses TRBV18 with TRBJ2-3; perhaps TRBD1 as D (6 bases). Deletions cut 2 bases from V and 0 bases from J, with 9 bases between. From germline, CDR1 is KGHSH and CDR2 LQKENI. CDR3 size: 15 residues. The CDR3 spells CASSPWTVSTDTQYF. CDR3 sequence (DNA): TGTGCCAGCTCACCATGGACAGTGAGCACAGATACGCAGTATTTT.

This chain uses TRBV7-9 with TRBJ2-7; TRBD2 might be the D (8 bases). The CDR3 runs to 13 residues. The V and J ends lost 6 bases and 5 bases respectively, with 14 bases between them. Germline values: CDR1 SEHNR, CDR2 FQNEAQ (reference sequence). This CDR3 is CASRRGREDEQYF. The CDR3 DNA sequence: TGTGCCAGCAGGAGGGGGCGGGAGGACGAGCAGTACTTC.

The genes are TRBV12-3 or TRBV12-4 and TRBJ1-5; the D is unclear. The CDR3 is made up of 13 amino acids. Between the trimmed V and J ends, which lost 3 bases and 5 bases, there was a span of 8 bases. CDR3 amino acids: CASSFDWDQPQHF. CDR3 DNA: TGTGCCAGCAGTTTCGACTGGGATCAGCCCCAGCATTTT.

The chain employs TRBV14 and TRBJ2-7, with a possible D match to TRBD2 (6 bases). Germline V CDR1 and CDR2: SGHDN, FVKESK. Trimming shortened V by 2 bases and J by 0 bases, and 11 bases separated the two germline ends. The CDR3 length is 15 residues. The chain's CDR3 is CASSQNSGSSYEQYF. The CDR3 nucleotides are TGTGCCAGCAGCCAAAACAGCGGGTCCTCCTACGAGCAGTACTTC. Together with reference TRBV14 and TRBJ2-7, the CDR3 gives the full variable domain: EAGVTQFPSHSVIEKGQTVTLRCDPISGHDNLYWYRRVMGKEIKFLLHFVKESKQDESGMPNNRFLAERTGGTYSTLKVQPAELEDSGVYFCASSQNSGSSYEQYFGPGTRLTVT.

The genes are TRBV5-1 and TRBJ1-1, with 7 nucleotides matching TRBD1. The trim removed 0 bases at V and 1 base at J, leaving 6 bases unmatched. Looked up from germline, CDR1 is SGHRS and CDR2 is YFSETQ. The CDR3 covers 16 residues. Written as DNA, the CDR3 is TGCGCCAGCAGCTTGGCCATGACAGGGTCGAACACTGAAGCTTTCTTT. Its translation is CASSLAMTGSNTEAFF.

The chain uses TRBV15 and TRBJ1-2; D gene ambiguous. Germline CDR1 and CDR2: LNHNV and YYDKDF (reference sequence). The CDR3 is made up of 13 amino acids. Trimming removed 1 base at V and 7 bases at J, with 10 bases between. CDR3 in amino acids: CATSRASPGGYTF. CDR3 nucleotides: TGTGCCACCAGCAGAGCATCCCCAGGTGGCTACACCTTC.

As DNA, the CDR3 is TGTGCCAGCAGCCCAGGGTCTGGCTACACCTTC. Translating it yields CASSPGSGYTF. V is TRBV13 and J is TRBJ1-2; weak D call: TRBD1 (5 bases). The V gene's germline CDR1 is PRHDT and CDR2 FYEKMQ (reference sequence). CDR3 size: 11 residues. Trimming shortened V by 5 bases and J by 7 bases, and 8 bases separated the two germline ends.

Here the CDR3 reads CASSSPTGVYNEQFF. Here the CDR3 DNA reads TGTGCCAGCAGCTCCCCGACAGGGGTGTACAATGAGCAGTTCTTC. V and J are TRBV11-2 and TRBJ2-1; 8 bases are a match to TRBD1. The length of the CDR3 is 15 residues. J gave up 4 bases and V 4 bases, and 6 bases lay outside the gene matches. Germline V gives CDR1 SGHAT, CDR2 FQNNGV.

This rearrangement joins TRBV11-2 to TRBJ2-2, with 14 bases identical to TRBD2. This CDR3 region has 19 residues. The germline CDR1 and CDR2 sequences are SGHAT and FQNNGV. The trim removed 5 bases at V and 1 base at J, leaving 9 bases unmatched. The DNA for the CDR3 is TGTGCCAGCAGCGCTCGCGGGACTAGCGGGAGCGGGAACACCGGGGAGCTGTTTTTT. Translating it yields CASSARGTSGSGNTGELFF.

The V gene is TRBV3-1 (or the pseudogene TRBV3-2), the J gene TRBJ1-3; 7 bases match TRBD1. The CDR3 runs to 15 residues. Trimming took 4 bases from V and 8 from J; bases not matched to a gene: 11. Germline CDR1 reads LGHDT; CDR2 reads YNNKEL (reference sequence). The CDR3 spells CASSLGQRILHTIYF. CDR3 in DNA: TGTGCCAGCAGCCTGGGACAGCGTATTCTTCACACCATATATTTT.

The V gene is TRBV18, the J gene TRBJ2-2; D is uncertain. The CDR3 is made up of 15 amino acids. The germline CDR1 and CDR2 sequences are KGHSH and LQKENI. Trimming pared 3 bases from V and 0 bases from J, leaving 8 bases between. CDR3 DNA sequence: TGTGCCAGCTCACCGAGGAACGCGAACACCGGGGAGCTGTTTTTT. Protein product: CASSPRNANTGELFF.

V gene TRBV5-6 combines with J gene TRBJ2-1; 9 bases are shared with TRBD1. The V gene end was trimmed by 0 bases and the J gene end by 10 bases; junction bases not matched to a gene: 8. The CDR3 is 15 residues long. Germline V gives CDR1 SGHDT, CDR2 YYEEEE. The CDR3 DNA is TGTGCCAGCAGCTTGGAGGGGACAGGGTTGGGCGAGCAGTTCTTC. Protein product: CASSLEGTGLGEQFF.

This chain joins TRBV2 and TRBJ2-2; 9 bases match TRBD1. The CDR3 sequence is 14 residues long. CDR1 and CDR2 (germline): SNHLY, FYNNEI. Losses at the gene ends were 10 bases for V and 6 bases for J; bases not matched to a gene: 9. The CDR3 sequence: CATSTGGSAGELFF. The DNA of the CDR3 is TGTGCCACTTCCACAGGGGGCAGTGCCGGGGAGCTGTTTTTT.

This chain uses TRBV27 with TRBJ1-6; maybe TRBD1 (5 bases). Trimming removed 5 bases at V and 5 bases at J, with 10 bases between. CDR1 and CDR2 from the germline V gene are MNHEY and SMNVEV (reference sequence). CDR3 length equals 14 residues. The CDR3 protein is CASSPTTDNSPLHF. The CDR3 DNA sequence: TGTGCCAGCAGTCCGACGACAGATAATTCACCCCTCCACTTT.